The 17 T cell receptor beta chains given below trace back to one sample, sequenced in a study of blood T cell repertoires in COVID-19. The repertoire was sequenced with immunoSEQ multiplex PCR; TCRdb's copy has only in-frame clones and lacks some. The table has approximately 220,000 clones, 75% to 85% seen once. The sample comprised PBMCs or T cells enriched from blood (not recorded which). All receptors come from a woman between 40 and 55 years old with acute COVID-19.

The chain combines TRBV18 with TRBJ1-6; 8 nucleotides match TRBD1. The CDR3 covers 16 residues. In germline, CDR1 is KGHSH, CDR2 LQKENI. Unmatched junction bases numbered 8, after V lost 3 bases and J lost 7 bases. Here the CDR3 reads CASSPETGERNSPLHF. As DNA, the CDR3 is TGTGCCAGCTCACCTGAGACAGGGGAAAGAAATTCACCCCTCCACTTT.

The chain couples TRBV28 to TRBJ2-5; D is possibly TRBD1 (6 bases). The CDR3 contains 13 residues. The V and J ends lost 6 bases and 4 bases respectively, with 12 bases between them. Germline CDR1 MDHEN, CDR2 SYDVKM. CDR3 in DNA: TGTGCCAGCAGCTCTAGACAGGTAGAGACCCAGTACTTC. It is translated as CASSSRQVETQYF. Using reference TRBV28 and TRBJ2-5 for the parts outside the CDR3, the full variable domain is DVKVTQSSRYLVKRTGEKVFLECVQDMDHENMFWYRQDPGLGLRLIYFSYDVKMKEKGDIPEGYSVSREKKERFSLILESASTNQTSMYLCASSSRQVETQYFGPGTRLLVL.

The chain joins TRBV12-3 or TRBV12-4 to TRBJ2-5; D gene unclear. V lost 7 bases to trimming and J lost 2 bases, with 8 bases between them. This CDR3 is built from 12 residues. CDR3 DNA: TGTGCCAGCATGGTCCTACAAGAGACCCAGTACTTC. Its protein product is CASMVLQETQYF.

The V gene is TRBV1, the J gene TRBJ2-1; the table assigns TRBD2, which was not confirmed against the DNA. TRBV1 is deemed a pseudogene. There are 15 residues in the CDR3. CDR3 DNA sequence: TGCACCAGCAGCCGTAGCGGGAGAGACTACAATGAGCAGTTCTTC. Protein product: CTSSRSGRDYNEQFF.

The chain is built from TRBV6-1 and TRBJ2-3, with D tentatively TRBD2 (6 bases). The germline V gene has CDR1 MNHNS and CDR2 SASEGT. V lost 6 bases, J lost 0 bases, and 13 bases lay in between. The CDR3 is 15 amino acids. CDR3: CASSWGGDSTDTQYF. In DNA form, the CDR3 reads TGTGCCAGCAGCTGGGGCGGGGACAGCACAGATACGCAGTATTTT.

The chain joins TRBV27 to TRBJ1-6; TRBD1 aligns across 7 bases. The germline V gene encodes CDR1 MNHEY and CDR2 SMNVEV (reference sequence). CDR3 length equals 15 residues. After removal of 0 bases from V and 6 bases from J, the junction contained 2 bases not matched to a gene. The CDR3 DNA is TGTGCCAGCAGTTTATCAAGACAGGGTAATTCACCCCTCCACTTT. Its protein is CASSLSRQGNSPLHF.

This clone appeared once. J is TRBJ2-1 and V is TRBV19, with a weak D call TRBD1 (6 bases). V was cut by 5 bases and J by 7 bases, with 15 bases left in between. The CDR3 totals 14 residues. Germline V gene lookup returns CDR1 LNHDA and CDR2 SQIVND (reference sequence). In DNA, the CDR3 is TGTGCCAGTAGTCCTCAGGGGAAGGGAAATGAGCAGTTCTTC. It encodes CASSPQGKGNEQFF.

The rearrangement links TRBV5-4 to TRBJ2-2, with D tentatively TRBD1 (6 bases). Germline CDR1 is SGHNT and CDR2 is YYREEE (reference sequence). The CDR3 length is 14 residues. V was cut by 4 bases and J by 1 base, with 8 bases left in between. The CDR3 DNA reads TGTGCCAGCAGCCGGGACAAGAACACCGGGGAGCTGTTTTTT. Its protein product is CASSRDKNTGELFF.

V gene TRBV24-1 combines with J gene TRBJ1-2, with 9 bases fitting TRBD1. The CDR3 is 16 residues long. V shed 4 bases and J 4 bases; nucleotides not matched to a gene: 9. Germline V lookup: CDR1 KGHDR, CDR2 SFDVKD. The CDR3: CATSDSRQGDSYGYTF. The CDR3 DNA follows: TGTGCCACCAGTGACTCACGACAGGGGGATTCCTATGGCTACACCTTC.

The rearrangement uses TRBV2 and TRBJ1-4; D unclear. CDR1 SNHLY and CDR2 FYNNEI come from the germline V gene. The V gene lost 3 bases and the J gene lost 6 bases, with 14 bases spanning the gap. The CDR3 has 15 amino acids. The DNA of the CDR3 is TGTGCCAGCAGTGACCCGACACGTAGCGATGAAAAACTGTTTTTT. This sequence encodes CASSDPTRSDEKLFF.

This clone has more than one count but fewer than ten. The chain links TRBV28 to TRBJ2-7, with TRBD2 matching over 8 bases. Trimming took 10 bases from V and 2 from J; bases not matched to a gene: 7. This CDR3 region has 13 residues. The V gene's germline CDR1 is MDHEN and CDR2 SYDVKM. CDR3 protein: CATVGGAAYEQYF. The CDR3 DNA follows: TGTGCCACCGTCGGGGGGGCGGCCTACGAGCAGTACTTC. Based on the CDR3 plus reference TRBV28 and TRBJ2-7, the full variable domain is DVKVTQSSRYLVKRTGEKVFLECVQDMDHENMFWYRQDPGLGLRLIYFSYDVKMKEKGDIPEGYSVSREKKERFSLILESASTNQTSMYLCATVGGAAYEQYFGPGTRLTVT.

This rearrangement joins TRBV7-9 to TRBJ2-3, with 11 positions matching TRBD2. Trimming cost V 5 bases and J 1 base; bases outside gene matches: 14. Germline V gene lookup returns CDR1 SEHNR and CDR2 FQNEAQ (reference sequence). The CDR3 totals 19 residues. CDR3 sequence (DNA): TGTGCCAGCAGCCCAAGGAGAATACTAGCGGGAGTAGGCACAGATACGCAGTATTTT. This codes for CASSPRRILAGVGTDTQYF.

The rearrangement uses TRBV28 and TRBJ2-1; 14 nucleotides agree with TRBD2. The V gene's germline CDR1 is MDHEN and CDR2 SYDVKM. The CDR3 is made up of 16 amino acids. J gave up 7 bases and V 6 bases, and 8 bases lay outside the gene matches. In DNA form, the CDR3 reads TGTGCCAGCAGCTTAAAGACTAGCGGGAGGGAGAATGAGCAGTTCTTC. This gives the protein CASSLKTSGRENEQFF.

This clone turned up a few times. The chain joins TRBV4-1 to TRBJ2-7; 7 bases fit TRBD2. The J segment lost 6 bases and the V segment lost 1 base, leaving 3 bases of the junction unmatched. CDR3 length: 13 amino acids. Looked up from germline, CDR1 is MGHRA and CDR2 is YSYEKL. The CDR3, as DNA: TGCGCCAGCAGCCAAGTCCCTAGCGGCGAGCAGTACTTC. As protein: CASSQVPSGEQYF.

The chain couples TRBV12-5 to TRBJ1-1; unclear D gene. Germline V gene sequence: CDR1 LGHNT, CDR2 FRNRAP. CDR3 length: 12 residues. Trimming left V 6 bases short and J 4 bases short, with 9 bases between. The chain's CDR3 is CASGGMGTEAFF. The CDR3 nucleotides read TGTGCTAGTGGCGGGATGGGCACTGAAGCTTTCTTT.

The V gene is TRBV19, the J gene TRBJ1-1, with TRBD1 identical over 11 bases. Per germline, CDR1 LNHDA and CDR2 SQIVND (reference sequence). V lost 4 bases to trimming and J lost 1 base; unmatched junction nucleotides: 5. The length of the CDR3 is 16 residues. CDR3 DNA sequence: TGTGCCAGTAGTAAAGGACAGGGGGCAGGGAACACTGAAGCTTTCTTT. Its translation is CASSKGQGAGNTEAFF.

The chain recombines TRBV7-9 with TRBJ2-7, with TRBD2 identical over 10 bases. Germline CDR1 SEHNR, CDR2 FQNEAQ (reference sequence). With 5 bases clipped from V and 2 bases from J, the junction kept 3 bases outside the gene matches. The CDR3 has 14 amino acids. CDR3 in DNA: TGTGCCAGCAGCACCAGCGGGAGGGCCTACGAGCAGTACTTC. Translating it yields CASSTSGRAYEQYF.